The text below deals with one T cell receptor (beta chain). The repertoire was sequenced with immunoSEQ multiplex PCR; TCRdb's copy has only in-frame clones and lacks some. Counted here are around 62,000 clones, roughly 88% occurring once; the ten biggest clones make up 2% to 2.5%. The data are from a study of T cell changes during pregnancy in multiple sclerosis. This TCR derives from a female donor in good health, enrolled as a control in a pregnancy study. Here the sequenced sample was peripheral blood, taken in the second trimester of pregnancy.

The CDR3 sequence: CASRLAGGNTIYF. CDR3 sequence (DNA): TGTGCCAGCCGCCTTGCAGGTGGAAACACCATATATTTT. This chain joins TRBV25-1 and TRBJ1-3; D is unresolved. The CDR3 is 13 amino acids. The V gene lost 8 bases and the J gene lost 3 bases, with 11 bases spanning the gap. Per the germline V gene, CDR1 is MGHDK and CDR2 is SYGVNS.